The clone carrying this TCR beta chain was observed a single time. Antigen specificity is unknown. The CD8+ and CD4+ T cells were isolated magnetically using a negative isolation approach, whereas the TEMRA cells were enriched by FACS. The trim removed 2 bases at V and 7 bases at J, leaving 7 bases unmatched. CDR1 and CDR2 (germline): MNHEY, SVGAGI. This CDR3 comprises 15 residues. This record comes from a study of CD8 T cells in Susac syndrome. Study-level points and caveats: The study acknowledged a relatively small number of individuals in its TCR sequencing and HLA analysis. The CD4+ T cell repertoires in Susac syndrome were not clonally expanded.

Random hexamers primed reverse transcription of about 0.45 to 1 ug RNA. TCR beta CDR3 was amplified by immunoSEQ covering 54 Vbeta and 13 Jbeta. In TCRdb, the immunoSEQ multiplex PCR reads were re-called with MiXCR into one record per CDR3 protein. This table has around 170,000 distinct CDR3 sequences, approximately 95% appearing once. The sequence was obtained from a human donor with Susac syndrome. The sequenced material came from CD4+ T cells from PBMCs. The rearrangement links TRBV6-5 to TRBJ2-1, with 8 bases matching TRBD2. CDR3 DNA: TGTGCCAGCAGTTACGAGGACGGGGGGGCGAATGAGCAGTTCTTC. Encoded protein: CASSYEDGGANEQFF.